The text below deals with one T cell receptor beta chain. TCRdb re-called the PCR reads with MiXCR, one entry per CDR3 protein. The table includes about 12,000 distinct CDR3 sequences, approximately 49% detected once. This sample was included in a study of tumor-infiltrating lymphocytes in oesophageal squamous cell carcinoma. Germline V gives CDR1 SGHTA, CDR2 FQGNSA. V was shortened by 1 base and J by 2 bases, with 9 bases between the two germline ends. The CDR3 contains 15 residues. The material sequenced was esophageal tumor tissue. This receptor was obtained from a male donor with esophageal squamous cell carcinoma. This sequence joins TRBV7-2 and TRBJ1-5, with D perhaps TRBD1 (5 bases). For the CDR3, the DNA is TGTGCCAGCAGCTTAGTAGGGGAGGGCAATCAGCCCCAGCATTTT. Its translation: CASSLVGEGNQPQHF.